This passage covers 32 T cell receptor beta chains from one sample sequenced in a study of blood T cell repertoires in COVID-19. The table came from immunoSEQ multiplex PCR; TCRdb's copy has only in-frame clones and leaves some out. Of approximately 200,000 clones in the sample, more than 85% are singletons; the top ten hold roughly 2%. Sample: peripheral blood. These receptors were obtained from a man aged 35-49 years with active or convalescent COVID-19.

The rearrangement uses TRBV12-1 and TRBJ1-2; TRBD1, the table's D call, lacks a check against the DNA. TRBV12-1 is marked as a pseudogene. The CDR3 extends over 15 amino acids. The CDR3 nucleotides read TGTGCCAGCAGCTCTTCCCAGGGGGCCCCCTATGGCTACACCTTC. Residues: CASSSSQGAPYGYTF.

The chain uses TRBV28 and TRBJ1-6, with unresolved D. Germline V gene sequence: CDR1 MDHEN, CDR2 SYDVKM. CDR3 length: 14 amino acids. Between the trimmed V and J ends, which lost 7 bases and 10 bases, there was a span of 17 bases. The DNA of the CDR3 is TGTGCCAGCATGGGAGGAGGGAGCGTGTCACCCCTCCACTTT. Amino acids: CASMGGGSVSPLHF.

The CDR3 is CASRRTVYNEQFF. The CDR3 region has the DNA TGTGCCAGCAGACGGACAGTTTACAATGAGCAGTTCTTC. The rearrangement links TRBV28 to TRBJ2-1, with D tentatively TRBD1 (6 bases). The V end was cut by 6 bases, the J end by 4 bases, with 10 bases between. Germline V lookup: CDR1 MDHEN, CDR2 SYDVKM. The length of the CDR3 is 13 residues.

The rearrangement uses TRBV15 and TRBJ1-1; possibly TRBD1 for D (5 bases). From germline, CDR1 is LNHNV and CDR2 YYDKDF (reference sequence). The ends were cut back, 2 bases at V and 0 bases at J, with 10 bases in the middle. The CDR3 covers 15 residues. The CDR3 DNA reads TGTGCCACCAGCAGATTTACAGGCGTGAACACTGAAGCTTTCTTT. Encoded protein: CATSRFTGVNTEAFF.

This clone was found once. CDR3 coding DNA: TGTGCCAGCAGCGGCTCAGGGGGGACAGGGGATGGAAAACTGTTTTTT. Translated: CASSGSGGTGDGKLFF. The chain has TRBV9 and TRBJ1-4; 10 bases align to TRBD1. The junction had 12 bases not matched to a gene; V was cut back by 3 bases and J by 10 bases. Germline V lookup: CDR1 SGDLS, CDR2 YYNGEE. This CDR3 is built from 16 residues.

The genes are TRBV5-1 and TRBJ2-5; TRBD1 aligns across 11 bases. Germline V gene lookup returns CDR1 SGHRS and CDR2 YFSETQ. V trimming: 4 bases; J trimming: 5 bases; junction bases outside the gene matches: 7. The CDR3 has 15 amino acids. The CDR3 region is CASSLGTGGGETQYF. The DNA of the CDR3 is TGCGCCAGCAGCCTAGGGACAGGGGGAGGGGAGACCCAGTACTTC.

This clone is a singleton in its sample. The chain joins TRBV11-2 to TRBJ2-7; TRBD1 matches at 9 bases. J gave up 0 bases and V 3 bases, and 9 bases lay outside the gene matches. The CDR3 runs to 17 residues. The germline V gene encodes CDR1 SGHAT and CDR2 FQNNGV. CDR3 nucleotides: TGTGCCAGCAGCTTTCTCCAGGGACAGGGAAGCTCCTACGAGCAGTACTTC. It encodes CASSFLQGQGSSYEQYF. The full variable domain, in which reference TRBV11-2 and TRBJ2-7 provide the parts outside the CDR3, is EAGVAQSPRYKIIEKRQSVAFWCNPISGHATLYWYQQILGQGPKLLIQFQNNGVVDDSQLPKDRFSAERLKGVDSTLKIQPAKLEDSAVYLCASSFLQGQGSSYEQYFGPGTRLTVT.

The J gene is TRBJ1-6, the V gene TRBV11-2; D unresolved. Germline CDR1 is SGHAT and CDR2 is FQNNGV. There are 13 residues in the CDR3. V lost 0 bases, J lost 11 bases, and 8 bases lay in between. CDR3 bases: TGTGCCAGCAGCTTAGATGGCTCTGCACCCCTCCACTTT. Encoded protein: CASSLDGSAPLHF. Supplemented by reference TRBV11-2 and TRBJ1-6, the full variable domain reads EAGVAQSPRYKIIEKRQSVAFWCNPISGHATLYWYQQILGQGPKLLIQFQNNGVVDDSQLPKDRFSAERLKGVDSTLKIQPAKLEDSAVYLCASSLDGSAPLHFGNGTRLTVT.

The chain couples TRBV27 to TRBJ1-2; tentatively, D is TRBD1 (6 bases). CDR1 is MNHEY, CDR2 SMNVEV, per germline (reference sequence). V was cut by 6 bases and J by 8 bases, with 19 bases left in between. The CDR3 is 14 amino acids. The CDR3 protein is CASRFSQGSGGYTF. Written as DNA, the CDR3 is TGTGCCAGCAGATTCTCACAGGGTAGTGGAGGCTACACCTTC.

This sequence joins TRBV5-1 and TRBJ2-5; D gene unclear. Germline lookup yields CDR1 SGHRS and CDR2 YFSETQ. Trimming shortened V by 3 bases and J by 3 bases, and 9 bases separated the two germline ends. This CDR3 is built from 13 residues. The CDR3 sequence: CASSSTVKETQYF. The CDR3, as DNA: TGCGCCAGCAGCTCCACTGTCAAAGAGACCCAGTACTTC. The full variable domain, in which reference TRBV5-1 and TRBJ2-5 provide the parts outside the CDR3, is KAGVTQTPRYLIKTRGQQVTLSCSPISGHRSVSWYQQTPGQGLQFLFEYFSETQRNKGNFPGRFSGRQFSNSRSEMNVSTLELGDSALYLCASSSTVKETQYFGPGTRLLVL.

This chain uses TRBV27 with TRBJ1-5; D gene unclear. Germline CDR1 reads MNHEY; CDR2 reads SMNVEV (reference sequence). Deletions cut 4 bases from V and 2 bases from J, with 3 bases between. This CDR3 spans 12 amino acids. The CDR3 nucleotides are TGTGCCAGCAGTTCGGGCAATCAGCCCCAGCATTTT. This sequence encodes CASSSGNQPQHF.

In its sample, this clone was seen many times. The gene calls are TRBV28 and TRBJ2-5, with 10 bases matching TRBD2. CDR3 length: 15 amino acids. Per germline, CDR1 MDHEN and CDR2 SYDVKM. After removal of 5 bases from V and 4 bases from J, the junction contained 7 bases not matched to a gene. The CDR3 region is CASSPSGGAVETQYF. In DNA, the CDR3 is TGTGCCAGCAGTCCCAGCGGGGGGGCCGTAGAGACCCAGTACTTC.

This clone was seen a handful of times. This chain joins TRBV5-1 and TRBJ2-7; D may be TRBD1 (6 bases). V was shortened by 4 bases and J by 5 bases, with 16 bases between the two germline ends. This CDR3 contains 14 residues. Germline CDR1 SGHRS, CDR2 YFSETQ. CDR3 in DNA: TGCGCCAGCAGCGAGGACAGCCCCGGAGACGAGCAGTACTTC. Protein sequence: CASSEDSPGDEQYF.

This clone was counted between two and nine times. This chain links TRBV5-1 with TRBJ2-7, with 7 bases that match TRBD2. The CDR3 has 15 amino acids. V shed 2 bases, J shed 0 bases, and the junction held 5 bases outside the gene matches. In germline, CDR1 is SGHRS, CDR2 YFSETQ. The CDR3 reads CASSLAAGNSYEQYF. The CDR3 DNA follows: TGCGCCAGCAGCTTAGCAGCGGGGAACTCCTACGAGCAGTACTTC.

This clone was observed a few times. The chain uses TRBV4-1 and TRBJ1-2; TRBD1 agrees at 9 bases. The V segment lost 4 bases and the J segment 6 bases; nucleotides outside the gene matches: 3. The CDR3 length is 13 residues. The V gene's germline CDR1 is MGHRA and CDR2 YSYEKL. This CDR3 is CASSRDRANGYTF. As DNA, the CDR3 is TGCGCCAGCAGCCGGGACAGGGCGAATGGCTACACCTTC.

J is TRBJ1-4 and V is TRBV2; TRBD1 matches at 8 bases. Trimming at V came to 4 bases and at J to 2 bases, leaving 12 bases not matched to a gene. This CDR3 comprises 18 residues. Per germline, CDR1 SNHLY and CDR2 FYNNEI. CDR3 protein: CASSGGGQGAPTNEKLFF. CDR3 DNA: TGTGCCAGCAGTGGAGGGGGCCAGGGGGCGCCGACTAATGAAAAACTGTTTTTT. Using reference TRBV2 and TRBJ1-4 for the parts outside the CDR3, the full variable domain is EPEVTQTPSHQVTQMGQEVILRCVPISNHLYFYWYRQILGQKVEFLVSFYNNEISEKSEIFDDQFSVERPDGSNFTLKIRSTKLEDSAMYFCASSGGGQGAPTNEKLFFGSGTQLSVL.

J is TRBJ1-1 and V is TRBV28, with a tentative D call TRBD1 (5 bases). Germline V gives CDR1 MDHEN, CDR2 SYDVKM. The CDR3 has 13 residues. V dropped 8 bases and J dropped 6 bases, with 16 bases sitting between them. This CDR3 reads CASLRGREAEAFF. DNA of the CDR3: TGTGCCAGCCTACGGGGCAGGGAGGCTGAAGCTTTCTTT.

This chain uses TRBV28 with TRBJ1-2; D is possibly TRBD1 (6 bases). Germline V CDR1 and CDR2: MDHEN, SYDVKM. This CDR3 region has 17 residues. The ends were cut back, 4 bases at V and 0 bases at J, with 18 bases in the middle. The CDR3, as DNA: TGTGCCAGCAGTTCCCCAGGGACACAGGAAACTAACTATGGCTACACCTTC. Translated, it gives CASSSPGTQETNYGYTF.

The chain carries TRBV7-9 and TRBJ2-3; 9 bases match TRBD2. The CDR3 has 16 amino acids. The germline V gene has CDR1 SEHNR and CDR2 FQNEAQ (reference sequence). The ends lost 1 base at V and 3 bases at J; junction bases unmatched: 5. The DNA for the CDR3 is TGTGCCAGCAGCTTAGGAGGGGGACTAGCTACAGATACGCAGTATTTT. Its protein product is CASSLGGGLATDTQYF. Using reference TRBV7-9 and TRBJ2-3 for the parts outside the CDR3, the full variable domain is DTGVSQNPRHKITKRGQNVTFRCDPISEHNRLYWYRQTLGQGPEFLTYFQNEAQLEKSRLLSDRFSAERPKGSFSTLEIQRTEQGDSAMYLCASSLGGGLATDTQYFGPGTRLTVL.

This chain joins TRBV11-2 and TRBJ2-1, with a tentative D call TRBD1 (5 bases). The V end was cut by 5 bases, the J end by 2 bases, with 13 bases between. This CDR3 has 15 amino acids. CDR1 is SGHAT and CDR2 is FQNNGV in the germline V gene. CDR3 DNA sequence: TGTGCCAGCAGCCATGGGGCAGGTACCTACAATGAGCAGTTCTTC. Protein product: CASSHGAGTYNEQFF.

The V call is TRBV7-3, the J call TRBJ2-2; maybe TRBD2 (6 bases). The V gene's germline CDR1 is SGHTA and CDR2 FQGTGA. Trimming took 3 bases from V and 4 from J, leaving 15 bases between them. The CDR3 has 16 residues. The CDR3 DNA sequence: TGTGCCAGCAGCTTTAATAAGGGAGGACGCACCGGGGAGCTGTTTTTT. It translates to CASSFNKGGRTGELFF.

This chain links TRBV19 with TRBJ2-3; no clear D gene. Germline-derived CDR1 and CDR2 are LNHDA and SQIVND (reference sequence). Trimming shortened V by 9 bases and J by 3 bases, and 16 bases separated the two germline ends. The CDR3 has 14 residues. The CDR3 DNA sequence: TGTGCCAGCGCCTCATACCAGAGGACAGATACGCAGTATTTT. This sequence encodes CASASYQRTDTQYF.

This chain links TRBV12-3 or TRBV12-4 with TRBJ1-6, with D uncertain. V lost 5 bases, J lost 10 bases, and 9 bases lay in between. CDR3 length: 12 amino acids. This chain's CDR3 is CASSAPGSPLHF. In nucleotides, the CDR3 is TGTGCCAGCAGTGCCCCAGGATCACCCCTCCACTTT.

The V call is TRBV14, the J call TRBJ2-7, with unresolved D. Trimming stripped 4 bases from V and 2 bases from J, with 12 bases between. CDR1 is SGHDN and CDR2 is FVKESK in the germline V gene. The CDR3 is 14 amino acids. The CDR3 sequence is CASSRQAGPYEQYF. The CDR3 region has the DNA TGTGCCAGCAGCCGCCAGGCCGGCCCCTACGAGCAGTACTTC.

This chain uses TRBV29-1 with TRBJ2-1; D may be TRBD2 (5 bases). CDR1 is SQVTM, CDR2 ANQGSEA, per germline. The V end lost 8 bases, the J end lost 1 base, and 21 bases lay between the germline ends. This CDR3 has 16 amino acids. In DNA, the CDR3 is TGCAGCCTAAGCACTCGGGCTGGCGGGTCCTACAATGAGCAGTTCTTC. Its translation is CSLSTRAGGSYNEQFF.

The chain carries TRBV5-1 and TRBJ1-3; no reliable D call. V was cut by 0 bases and J by 4 bases, with 11 bases left in between. CDR1 and CDR2 from the germline V gene are SGHRS and YFSETQ. The CDR3 spans 15 residues. CDR3 nucleotide sequence: TGCGCCAGCAGCTTGGCGGCTACGCGGGGAAACACCATATATTTT. Translated, it gives CASSLAATRGNTIYF.

The chain has TRBV6-2 or TRBV6-3 and TRBJ2-1; D perhaps matches TRBD1 (6 bases). Trimming stripped 6 bases from V and 5 bases from J, with 14 bases between. The germline V gene has CDR1 MNHEY and CDR2 SVGEGT. The CDR3 consists of 14 residues. CDR3 nucleotide sequence: TGTGCCAGCAGCGAGGACAGAAGGGACAATGAGCAGTTCTTC. This codes for CASSEDRRDNEQFF.

The chain carries TRBV7-9 and TRBJ2-6, with a weak D call TRBD2 (6 bases). The germline V gene encodes CDR1 SEHNR and CDR2 FQNEAQ (reference sequence). V gave up 7 bases and J gave up 0 bases, with 7 bases separating them. The CDR3 is 14 amino acids. CDR3 region: CASTGSSGANVLTF. The DNA of the CDR3 is TGTGCCAGCACCGGGAGCTCTGGGGCCAACGTCCTGACTTTC.

In nucleotides, the CDR3 is TGTGCCACCAGCAGAGATAATAGCGGGAGTAGGACCGGGGAGCTGTTTTTT. It encodes CATSRDNSGSRTGELFF. The J gene is TRBJ2-2, the V gene TRBV15; 9 positions agree with TRBD2. The ends lost 0 bases at V and 5 bases at J; junction bases unmatched: 7. Germline CDR1 is LNHNV and CDR2 is YYDKDF (reference sequence). The CDR3 has 17 amino acids.

The V gene is TRBV4-1, the J gene TRBJ2-3, with 8 positions matching TRBD1. This CDR3 is built from 16 residues. Per the germline V gene, CDR1 is MGHRA and CDR2 is YSYEKL. With 0 bases clipped from V and 4 bases from J, the junction kept 6 bases outside the gene matches. The CDR3 here is CASSQDRQGAADTQYF. The CDR3 DNA follows: TGCGCCAGCAGCCAAGATCGGCAGGGGGCGGCAGATACGCAGTATTTT.

The chain is built from TRBV6-5 and TRBJ2-1; 7 bases are a match to TRBD2. The ends lost 6 bases at V and 11 bases at J; junction bases unmatched: 7. From germline, CDR1 is MNHEY and CDR2 SVGAGI. The CDR3 has 12 amino acids. This CDR3 reads CASRQGLEKQFF. DNA of the CDR3: TGTGCCAGCAGGCAAGGACTAGAGAAGCAGTTCTTC.

This clone was seen many times. The rearrangement uses TRBV25-1 and TRBJ2-7, with D possibly being TRBD1 (6 bases). Germline V gives CDR1 MGHDK, CDR2 SYGVNS. The CDR3 consists of 14 residues. Trimming stripped 7 bases from V and 1 base from J, with 14 bases between. Written as DNA, the CDR3 is TGTGCCAGCACTTCTTCCGGACAGTCCTACGAGCAGTACTTC. Its translation is CASTSSGQSYEQYF.